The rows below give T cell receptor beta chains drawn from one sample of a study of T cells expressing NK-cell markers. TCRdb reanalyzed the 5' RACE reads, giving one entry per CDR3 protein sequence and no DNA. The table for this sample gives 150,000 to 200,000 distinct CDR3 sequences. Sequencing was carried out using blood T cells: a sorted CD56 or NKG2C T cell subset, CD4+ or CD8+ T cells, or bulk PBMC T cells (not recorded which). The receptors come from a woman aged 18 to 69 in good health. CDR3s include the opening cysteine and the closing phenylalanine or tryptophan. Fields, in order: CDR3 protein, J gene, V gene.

CDR3: CASSLGGPQYF; J: TRBJ1-3; V: TRBV12-3/TRBV12-4
CDR3: CSARGTLDRGLQRYNEQYF; J: TRBJ2-7; V: TRBV20-1
CDR3: CASSPPTSGSTDTQYF; J: TRBJ2-3; V: TRBV5-1
CDR3: CASSPITGGTSYEQYF; J: TRBJ2-7; V: TRBV3-1
CDR3: CASSQIDRDVSYTF; J: TRBJ1-2; V: TRBV5-6
CDR3: CASSQARGVRGYTF; J: TRBJ1-2; V: TRBV14
CDR3: CASSYKRLAQPLGTDTQYF; J: TRBJ2-3; V: TRBV7-3
CDR3: CASSESLILHSPLHF; J: TRBJ1-6; V: TRBV25-1
CDR3: CASRSGGALANTGELFF; J: TRBJ2-2; V: TRBV5-1
CDR3: CASKQGGGMNTEAFF; J: TRBJ1-1; V: TRBV7-9
CDR3: CASSPGGSFNEKLFF; J: TRBJ1-4; V: TRBV18